This T cell receptor (beta chain) was obtained from a study of monozygotic twins with inflammatory bowel disease. The CDR3 has 14 residues. Per germline, CDR1 SQVTM and CDR2 ANQGSEA. TCRdb reprocessed the 5' RACE reads, keeping one entry per CDR3 protein, no DNA. This table holds around 200,000 distinct CDR3 sequences. The rearrangement joins TRBV29-1 to TRBJ2-1; the D gene TCRdb calls, TRBD1, cannot be checked with no DNA. Sequencing was done on a sample of blood. The sequence was obtained from a human donor with ulcerative colitis or Crohn's disease, or a healthy co-twin of an affected twin (not recorded which). The CDR3 spells CSVLGQVAQNEQFF.